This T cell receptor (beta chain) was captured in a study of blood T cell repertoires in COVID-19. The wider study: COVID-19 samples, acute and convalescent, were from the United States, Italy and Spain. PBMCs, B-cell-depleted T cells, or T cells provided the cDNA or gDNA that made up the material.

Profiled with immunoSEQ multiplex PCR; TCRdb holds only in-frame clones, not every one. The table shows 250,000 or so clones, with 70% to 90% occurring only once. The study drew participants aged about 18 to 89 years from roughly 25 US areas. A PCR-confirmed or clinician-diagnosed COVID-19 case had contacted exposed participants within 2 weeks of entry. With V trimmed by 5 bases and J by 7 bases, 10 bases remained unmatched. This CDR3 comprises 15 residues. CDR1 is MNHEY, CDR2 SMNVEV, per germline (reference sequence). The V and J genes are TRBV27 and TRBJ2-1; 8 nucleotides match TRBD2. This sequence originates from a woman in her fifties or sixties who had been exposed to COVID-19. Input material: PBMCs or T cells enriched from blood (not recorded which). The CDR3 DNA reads TGTGCCAGCAGTCAGCTCGGACTAGCCTTGAATGAGCAGTTCTTC. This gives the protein CASSQLGLALNEQFF.